This T cell receptor (beta chain) was sequenced for a study of cytotoxic CD8 clonotypes in ibrutinib-treated CLL. The overall study: In all, about eleven patients were relapsed/refractory, fewer than 16 were treatment-naive and 17 were IGHV unmutated. Response was recorded as partial in 25 or so patients and complete in 2; at median about 6 years, roughly 15 remained remitted and roughly 12 had progressed. Study-wide points: Before falling back toward baseline at progression, clonality had risen at the time of ibrutinib response. Sustained-remission and progressing patients' sampling times differed.

The table came from immunoSEQ multiplex PCR; TCRdb's copy has only in-frame clones and leaves some out. The data contain about 89,000 clones, about 72% of them singletons. This CDR3 has 12 amino acids. V shed 7 bases and J shed 7 bases, with 16 bases lying between them. Germline values: CDR1 SQVTM, CDR2 ANQGSEA. This clone came up a few times. Antigen unknown. The clonotype comes from a human donor with chronic lymphocytic leukemia. Sequenced here: PBMCs, sampled after 12 months of ibrutinib treatment. The chain uses TRBV29-1 and TRBJ2-5; no firm D call. Here the CDR3 reads CSGGALSRTQYF. The CDR3 bases are TGCAGCGGAGGAGCCCTCTCGCGGACCCAGTACTTC.